This T cell receptor (beta chain) was sequenced for a study of T cell repertoires in cytomegalovirus infection. Trimming took off 3 bases at V and 4 bases at J, with 9 bases between the two ends. The CDR3 consists of 14 residues. This clonotype was observed a few times. TCRdb re-called the reads through MiXCR, storing one row per CDR3 protein. The sample has about 740,000 distinct CDR3 sequences; roughly 35% are singletons. The sequence derives from a human donor in good health (CMV status not recorded). Some clones in this sample may be carry-over from other donors' samples. The chain combines TRBV12-3 or TRBV12-4 with TRBJ1-4; D gene unclear. Sequenced: PBMCs. Written as DNA, the CDR3 is TGTGCCAGCAGTTTTTTGGGGAATAATGAAAAACTGTTTTTT. This encodes CASSFLGNNEKLFF.